The 5 T cell receptor beta chains presented below share a single source sample, sequenced in a study of T-cell reconstitution after alpha-beta-depleted transplantation in children. Preparing the TCRbeta library involved the use of unique molecular identifiers. Each CDR3 protein gets one entry after TCRdb re-called the PCR reads with MiXCR. The sample lists about 400,000 distinct CDR3 sequences, just over 20% occurring once. This material consisted of PBMCs from the stem cell graft donor, taken from the stem cell graft. The source is a human donor who donated a stem cell graft to a child with acute myeloid leukemia.

This clonotype was counted ten times or more. CDR3 amino acids: CSVVGLEYEQYF. The CDR3 region has the DNA TGCAGCGTTGTGGGACTTGAATACGAGCAGTACTTC. The chain links TRBV29-1 to TRBJ2-7, with D possibly TRBD2 on 6 matching bases. V lost 4 bases to trimming and J lost 4 bases, with 11 bases between them. Per germline, CDR1 SQVTM and CDR2 ANQGSEA. This CDR3 contains 12 residues.

The table lists this clonotype with a few counts. The CDR3 DNA reads as TGTGCCAGCAGTGAACCCGCGGAAGATACGCAGTATTTT. Its translation: CASSEPAEDTQYF. The chain employs TRBV2 and TRBJ2-3; D gene ambiguous. Trimming removed 2 bases from V and 5 bases from J, with 8 bases in between. CDR1 and CDR2 from the germline V gene are SNHLY and FYNNEI. The CDR3 extends over 13 amino acids.

The chain links TRBV12-3 or TRBV12-4 to TRBJ2-7; D gene ambiguous. CDR3 size: 15 residues. V was clipped by 3 bases and J by 2 bases, with 14 bases between them. Written as DNA, the CDR3 is TGTGCCAGCAGTTTCAGTAAGGCCATTACCTACGAGCAGTACTTC. Its translation is CASSFSKAITYEQYF.

There are a few counts of this clonotype. V gene TRBV12-3 or TRBV12-4 combines with J gene TRBJ1-1; D is undetermined. Trimming cost V 7 bases and J 4 bases, with 13 bases left between them. The CDR3 is 13 residues long. CDR3 DNA: TGTGCCAGCAATCTCGGCGGGATCACTGAAGCTTTCTTT. Translation gives CASNLGGITEAFF.

Only a few counts were recorded for this clonotype. Its ends do not fully match the called genes, so a read error is possible. The chain combines TRBV7-8 with TRBJ2-1; maybe TRBD2 (6 bases). The V gene's germline CDR1 is SGHVS and CDR2 FQNEAQ. The CDR3 is 14 amino acids. CDR3 region: CASTLADLYNEQFF. The CDR3 DNA reads TGTGCCAGCACCTTAGCGGACTTATACAATGAGCAGTTCTTC.